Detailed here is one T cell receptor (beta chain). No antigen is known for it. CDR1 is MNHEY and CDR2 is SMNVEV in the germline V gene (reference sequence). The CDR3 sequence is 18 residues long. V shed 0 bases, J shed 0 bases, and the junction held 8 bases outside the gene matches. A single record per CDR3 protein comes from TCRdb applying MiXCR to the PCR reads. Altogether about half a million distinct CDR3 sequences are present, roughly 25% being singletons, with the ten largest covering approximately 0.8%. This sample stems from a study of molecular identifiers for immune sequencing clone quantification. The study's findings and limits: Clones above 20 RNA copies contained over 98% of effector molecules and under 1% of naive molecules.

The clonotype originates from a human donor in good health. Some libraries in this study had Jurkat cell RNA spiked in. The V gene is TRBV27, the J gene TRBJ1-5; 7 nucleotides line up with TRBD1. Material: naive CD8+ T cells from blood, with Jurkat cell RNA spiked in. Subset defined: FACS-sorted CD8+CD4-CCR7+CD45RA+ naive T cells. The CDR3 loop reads CASSLSGQPSYSNQPQHF. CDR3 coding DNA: TGTGCCAGCAGTTTATCGGGACAGCCTTCCTATAGCAATCAGCCCCAGCATTTT.